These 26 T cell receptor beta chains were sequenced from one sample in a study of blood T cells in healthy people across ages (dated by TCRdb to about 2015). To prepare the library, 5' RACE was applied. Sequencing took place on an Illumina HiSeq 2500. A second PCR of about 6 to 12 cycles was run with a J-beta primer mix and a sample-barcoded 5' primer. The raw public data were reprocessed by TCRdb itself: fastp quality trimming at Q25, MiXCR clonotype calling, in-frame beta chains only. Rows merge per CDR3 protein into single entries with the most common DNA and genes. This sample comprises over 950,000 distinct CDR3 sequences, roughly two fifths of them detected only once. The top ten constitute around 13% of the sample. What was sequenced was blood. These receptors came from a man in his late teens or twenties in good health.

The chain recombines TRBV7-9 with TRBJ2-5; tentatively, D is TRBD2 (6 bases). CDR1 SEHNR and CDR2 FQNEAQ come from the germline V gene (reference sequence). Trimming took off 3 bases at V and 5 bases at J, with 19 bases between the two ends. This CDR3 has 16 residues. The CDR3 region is CASSFAGSERKETQYF. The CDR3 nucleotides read TGTGCCAGCAGCTTCGCGGGGTCCGAACGAAAGGAGACCCAGTACTTC.

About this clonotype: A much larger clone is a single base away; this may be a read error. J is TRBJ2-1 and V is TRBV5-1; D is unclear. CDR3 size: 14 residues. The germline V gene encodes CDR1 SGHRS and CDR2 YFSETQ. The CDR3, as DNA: TGCGCCAGCAGTCGGTCCCAAACCTACAATGGGCAGTTCTTC. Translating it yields CASSRSQTYNGQFF.

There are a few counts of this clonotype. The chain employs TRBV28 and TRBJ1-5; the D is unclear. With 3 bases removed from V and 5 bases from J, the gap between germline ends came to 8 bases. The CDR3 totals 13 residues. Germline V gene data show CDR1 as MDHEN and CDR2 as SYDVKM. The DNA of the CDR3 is TGTGCCAGCAGTTTTCACACCCATCAGCCCCAGCATTTT. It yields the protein CASSFHTHQPQHF.

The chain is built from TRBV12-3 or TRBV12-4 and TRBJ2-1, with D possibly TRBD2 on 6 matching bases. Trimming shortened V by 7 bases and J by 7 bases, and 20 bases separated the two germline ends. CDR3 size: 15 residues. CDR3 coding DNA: TGTGCCAGCACCTTGGAGGGATCGTTGTATAATGAGCAGTTCTTC. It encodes CASTLEGSLYNEQFF.

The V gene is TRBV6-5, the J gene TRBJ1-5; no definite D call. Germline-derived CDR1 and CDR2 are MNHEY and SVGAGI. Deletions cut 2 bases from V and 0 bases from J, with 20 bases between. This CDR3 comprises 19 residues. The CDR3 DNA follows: TGTGCCAGCAGTTACATCGGGTCAGCCAGCCAATATAGCAATCAGCCCCAGCATTTT. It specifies CASSYIGSASQYSNQPQHF.

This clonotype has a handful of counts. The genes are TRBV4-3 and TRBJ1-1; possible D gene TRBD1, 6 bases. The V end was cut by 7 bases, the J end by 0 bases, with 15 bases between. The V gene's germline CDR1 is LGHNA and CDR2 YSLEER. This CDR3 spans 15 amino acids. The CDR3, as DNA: TGCGCCAGCAAAGGACAGCCCCTGGTGAACACTGAAGCTTTCTTT. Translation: CASKGQPLVNTEAFF.

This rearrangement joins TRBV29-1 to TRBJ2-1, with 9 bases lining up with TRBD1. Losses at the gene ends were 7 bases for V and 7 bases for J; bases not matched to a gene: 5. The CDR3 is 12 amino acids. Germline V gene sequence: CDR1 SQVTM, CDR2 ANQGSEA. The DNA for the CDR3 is TGCAGCGGCCCGACAGGGGGGAATGAGCAGTTCTTC. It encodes CSGPTGGNEQFF.

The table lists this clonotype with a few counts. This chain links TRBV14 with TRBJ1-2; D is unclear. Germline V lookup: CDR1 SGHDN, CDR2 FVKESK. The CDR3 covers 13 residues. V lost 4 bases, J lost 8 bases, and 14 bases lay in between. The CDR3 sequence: CASSPASKSGYTF. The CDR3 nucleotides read TGTGCCAGCAGCCCCGCCTCCAAGAGCGGCTACACCTTC.

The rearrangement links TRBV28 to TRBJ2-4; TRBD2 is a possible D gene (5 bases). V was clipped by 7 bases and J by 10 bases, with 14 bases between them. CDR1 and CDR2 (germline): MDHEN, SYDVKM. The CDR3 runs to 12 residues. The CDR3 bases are TGTGCCAGCAATGCGGCGGGTGGTATTCAGTACTTC. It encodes CASNAAGGIQYF.

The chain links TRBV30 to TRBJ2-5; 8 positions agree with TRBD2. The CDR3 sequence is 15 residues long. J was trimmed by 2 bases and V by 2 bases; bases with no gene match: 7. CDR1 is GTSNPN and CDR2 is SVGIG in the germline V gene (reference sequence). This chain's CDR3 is CAWSSGGGFQETQYF. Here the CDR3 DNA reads TGTGCCTGGAGTTCTGGCGGGGGGTTTCAAGAGACCCAGTACTTC.

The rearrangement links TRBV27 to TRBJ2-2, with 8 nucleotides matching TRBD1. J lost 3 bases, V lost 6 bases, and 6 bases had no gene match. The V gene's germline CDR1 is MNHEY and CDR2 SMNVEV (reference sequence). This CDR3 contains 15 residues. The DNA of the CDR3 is TGTGCCAGCAGCCAGGACAGGGAGGACACCGGGGAGCTGTTTTTT. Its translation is CASSQDREDTGELFF.

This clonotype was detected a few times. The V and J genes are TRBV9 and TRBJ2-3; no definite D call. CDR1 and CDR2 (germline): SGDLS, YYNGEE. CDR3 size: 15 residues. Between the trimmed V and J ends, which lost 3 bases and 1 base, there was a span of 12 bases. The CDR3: CASSGLDHRTDTQYF. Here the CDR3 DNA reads TGTGCCAGCAGCGGCCTGGACCACCGCACAGATACGCAGTATTTT.

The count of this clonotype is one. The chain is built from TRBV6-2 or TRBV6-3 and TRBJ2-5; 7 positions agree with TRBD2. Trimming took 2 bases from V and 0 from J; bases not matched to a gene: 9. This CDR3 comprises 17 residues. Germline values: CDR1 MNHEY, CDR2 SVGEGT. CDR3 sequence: CASSYERGSFDQETQYF. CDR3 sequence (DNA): TGTGCCAGCAGTTACGAGCGGGGATCATTTGACCAAGAGACCCAGTACTTC.

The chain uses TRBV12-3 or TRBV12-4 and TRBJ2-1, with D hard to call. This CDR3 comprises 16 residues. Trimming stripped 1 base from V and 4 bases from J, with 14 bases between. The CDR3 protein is CASSLDPPQRYNEQFF. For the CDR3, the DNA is TGTGCCAGCAGTTTAGATCCCCCCCAGAGGTACAATGAGCAGTTCTTC.

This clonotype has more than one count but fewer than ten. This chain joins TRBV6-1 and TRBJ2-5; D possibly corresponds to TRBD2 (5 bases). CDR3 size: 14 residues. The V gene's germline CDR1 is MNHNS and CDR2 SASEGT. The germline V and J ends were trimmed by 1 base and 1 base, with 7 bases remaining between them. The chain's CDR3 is CASSEGLAQETQYF. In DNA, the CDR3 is TGTGCCAGCAGTGAAGGGCTAGCCCAAGAGACCCAGTACTTC.

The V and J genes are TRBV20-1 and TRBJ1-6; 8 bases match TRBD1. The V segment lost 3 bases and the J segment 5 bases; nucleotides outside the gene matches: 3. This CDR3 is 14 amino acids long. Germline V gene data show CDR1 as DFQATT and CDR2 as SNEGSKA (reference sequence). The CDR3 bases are TGCAGTGCTAGTGACAGGGGAGATAATTCACCCCTCCACTTT. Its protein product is CSASDRGDNSPLHF.

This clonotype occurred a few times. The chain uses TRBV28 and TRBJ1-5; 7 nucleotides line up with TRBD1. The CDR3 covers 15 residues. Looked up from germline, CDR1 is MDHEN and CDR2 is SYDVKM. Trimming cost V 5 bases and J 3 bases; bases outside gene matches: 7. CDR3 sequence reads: CASSTGQTNNQPQHF. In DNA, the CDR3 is TGTGCCAGCAGTACGGGACAGACTAACAATCAGCCCCAGCATTTT.

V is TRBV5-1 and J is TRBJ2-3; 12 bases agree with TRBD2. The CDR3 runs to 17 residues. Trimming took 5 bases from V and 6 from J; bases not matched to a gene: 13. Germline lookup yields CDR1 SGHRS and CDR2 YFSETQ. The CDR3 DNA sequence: TGCGCCAGCAGTCTCGGGGGTCTAGCGGGGGGGTCGGATACGCAGTATTTT. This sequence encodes CASSLGGLAGGSDTQYF.

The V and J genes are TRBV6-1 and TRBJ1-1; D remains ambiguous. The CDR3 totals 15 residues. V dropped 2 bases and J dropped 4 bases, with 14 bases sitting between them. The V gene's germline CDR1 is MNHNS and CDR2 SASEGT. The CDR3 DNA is TGTGCCAGCAGTGAATTCAGCACCCGGGGCACTGAAGCTTTCTTT. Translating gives CASSEFSTRGTEAFF.

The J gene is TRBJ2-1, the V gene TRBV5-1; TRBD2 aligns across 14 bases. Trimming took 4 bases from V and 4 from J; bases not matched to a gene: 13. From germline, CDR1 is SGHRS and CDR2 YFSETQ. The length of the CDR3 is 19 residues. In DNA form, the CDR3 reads TGCGCCAGCAGCGGACTAGCGGGGGGAACCCGCAACCTGTACAATGAGCAGTTCTTC. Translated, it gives CASSGLAGGTRNLYNEQFF.

The DNA for the CDR3 is TGCGCCAGCAGCTGGGCTGCAGGGGCCAACTATGGCTACACCTTC. It encodes CASSWAAGANYGYTF. The rearrangement links TRBV5-1 to TRBJ1-2; perhaps TRBD1 as D (6 bases). The CDR3 is 15 residues long. Germline V lookup: CDR1 SGHRS, CDR2 YFSETQ. The V gene lost 3 bases and the J gene lost 2 bases, with 14 bases spanning the gap.

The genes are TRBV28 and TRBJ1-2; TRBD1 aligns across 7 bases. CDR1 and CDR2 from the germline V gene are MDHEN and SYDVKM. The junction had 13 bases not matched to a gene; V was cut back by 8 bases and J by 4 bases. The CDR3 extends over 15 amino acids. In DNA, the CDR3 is TGTGCCAGCTTCGCCCGACAGGGTCCCACCTATGGCTACACCTTC. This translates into CASFARQGPTYGYTF.

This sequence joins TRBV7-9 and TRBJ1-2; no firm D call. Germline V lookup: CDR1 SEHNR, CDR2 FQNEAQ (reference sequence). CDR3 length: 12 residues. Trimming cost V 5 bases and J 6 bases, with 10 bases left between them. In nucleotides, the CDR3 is TGTGCCAGCAGCCCTGGGATGAATGGCTACACCTTC. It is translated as CASSPGMNGYTF.

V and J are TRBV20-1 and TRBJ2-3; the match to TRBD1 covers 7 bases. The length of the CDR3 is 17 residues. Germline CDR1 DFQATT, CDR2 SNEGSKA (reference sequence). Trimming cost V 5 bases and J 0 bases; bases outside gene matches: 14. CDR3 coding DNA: TGCAGTGCTCGTCCGGGACAGCCTTTTTCTAGCACAGATACGCAGTATTTT. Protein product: CSARPGQPFSSTDTQYF.

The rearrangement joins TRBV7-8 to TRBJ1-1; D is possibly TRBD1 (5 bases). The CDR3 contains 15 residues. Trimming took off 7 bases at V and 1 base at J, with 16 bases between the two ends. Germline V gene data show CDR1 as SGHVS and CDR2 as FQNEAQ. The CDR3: CASNLWDGANTEAFF. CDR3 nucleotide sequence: TGTGCCAGCAACCTTTGGGACGGAGCGAACACTGAAGCTTTCTTT.

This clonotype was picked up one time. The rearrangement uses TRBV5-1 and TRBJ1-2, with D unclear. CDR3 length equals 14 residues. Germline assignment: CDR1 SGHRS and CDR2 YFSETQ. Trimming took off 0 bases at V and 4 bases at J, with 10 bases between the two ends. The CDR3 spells CASSLGRNSYGYTF. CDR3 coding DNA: TGCGCCAGCAGCTTGGGACGGAATTCCTATGGCTACACCTTC.